The source of this TCR beta chain is a study of beta chain features in type 1 diabetes. Study observations and caveats: TCRB CDR3s were moderately but significantly shorter in Type 1 diabetes patients in all four CD4+ subsets. The VDJ junctions of type 1 diabetes patients carried fewer insertions and more deletions. Cells expressing TCR highly could be over-represented by cDNA sequencing.

Concerning this clone: Its antigen remains unknown.

The whole isolated RNA underwent reverse transcription, so sequencing captured expressed TCRB transcripts. Method: immunoSEQ multiplex PCR; TCRdb's copy keeps in-frame clones and lacks some. Among 250,000 to 300,000 clones listed, 20% to 25% were seen once. The germline V and J ends were trimmed by 3 bases and 1 base, with 9 bases remaining between them. The CDR3 totals 13 residues. CDR1 and CDR2 from the germline V gene are GTSNPN and SVGIG (reference sequence). V and J are TRBV30 and TRBJ1-1; D possibly corresponds to TRBD1 (6 bases). The TCR sequence derives from a woman in her 30s with type 1 diabetes. Sequencing input: naive CD4+ T cells from blood. This CDR3 is CAWRVTGNTEAFF. DNA of the CDR3: TGTGCCTGGAGGGTGACAGGGAACACTGAAGCTTTCTTT.